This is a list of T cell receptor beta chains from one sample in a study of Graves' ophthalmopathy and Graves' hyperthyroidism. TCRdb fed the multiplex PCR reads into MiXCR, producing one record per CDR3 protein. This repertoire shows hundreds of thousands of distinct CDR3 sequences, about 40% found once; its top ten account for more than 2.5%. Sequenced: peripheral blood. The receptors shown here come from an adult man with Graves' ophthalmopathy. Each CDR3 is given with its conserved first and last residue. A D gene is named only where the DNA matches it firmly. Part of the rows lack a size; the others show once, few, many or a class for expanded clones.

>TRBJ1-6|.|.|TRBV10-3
TGTGCCATCAGTGATAATGGGCCGAGGAATTCACCCCTCCACTTT
CAISDNGPRNSPLHF
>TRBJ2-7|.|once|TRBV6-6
TGTGCCAGCAGTTACGTAGGGGACGAGCAGTACTTC
CASSYVGDEQYF
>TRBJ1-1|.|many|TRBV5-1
TGCGCCAGCAGCCCGGTTGGGGGGAACACTGAAGCTTTCTTT
CASSPVGGNTEAFF
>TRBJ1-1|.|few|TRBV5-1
TGCGCCAGCAGCTTGGGGGCAGAGAACACTGAAGCTTTCTTT
CASSLGAENTEAFF
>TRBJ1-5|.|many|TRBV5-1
TGCGCCAGCAGCAAGGACGGCAGGGAGGATCAGCCCCAGCATTTT
CASSKDGREDQPQHF
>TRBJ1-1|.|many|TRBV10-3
TGTGCCATCAGTGAGTCCCCACAGAACACTGAAGCTTTCTTT
CAISESPQNTEAFF
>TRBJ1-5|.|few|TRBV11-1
TGTGCCAGCAGCCAGATCTCTTATAGCAATCAGCCCCAGCATTTT
CASSQISYSNQPQHF
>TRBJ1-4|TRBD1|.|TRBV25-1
TGTGCCAGCAGTGGAGACAGGGCGCTTGAAAAACTGTTTTTT
CASSGDRALEKLFF
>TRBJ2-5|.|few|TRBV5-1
TGCGCCAGCAGACCCGGACAGATTAAAGAGACCCAGTACTTC
CASRPGQIKETQYF
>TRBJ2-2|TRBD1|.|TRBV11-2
TGTGCCAGCTCCGCGGACAGGACGAACACCGGGGAGCTGCTTTTT
CASSADRTNTGELLF
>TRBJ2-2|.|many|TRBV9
TGTGCCAGCAGCGCCAGGGTTTACACCGGGGAGCTGTTTTTT
CASSARVYTGELFF
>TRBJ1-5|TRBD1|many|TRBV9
TGTGCCAGCAGCCCTGCCGGGACAGGTATTGGTCCCCAGCATTTT
CASSPAGTGIGPQHF
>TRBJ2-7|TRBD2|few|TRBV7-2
TGTGCCAGCAGCCAGGATATGGTGACTAGCGGGTGGTCCTACGAGCAGTACTTC
CASSQDMVTSGWSYEQYF
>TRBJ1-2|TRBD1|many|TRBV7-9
TGTGCCAGCAGCCCCCCCCGGGACAGGAAGTCGGGCTACACCTTC
CASSPPRDRKSGYTF
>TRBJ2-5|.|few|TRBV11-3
TGTGCCAGCTCACCACCGACTTGGGACAAGAAACAAGAGACCCAGTACTTC
CASSPPTWDKKQETQYF
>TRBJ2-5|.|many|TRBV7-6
TGTGCCAGCAGCTTAGATACAGAGACCCAGTACTTC
CASSLDTETQYF
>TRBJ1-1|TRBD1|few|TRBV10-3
TGTGCCAGCAGTTACGAGCAGGGGGCAGACACTGAAGCTTTCTTT
CASSYEQGADTEAFF
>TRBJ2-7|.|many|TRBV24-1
TGTGCCACCAGTGTCTTCAAGGGCCCTAGCTCCTACGAGCAGTACTTC
CATSVFKGPSSYEQYF
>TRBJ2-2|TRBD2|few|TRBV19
TGTGCCAGTAGTACCTGGGAGGGTAGGACCGGGGAGCTGTTTTTT
CASSTWEGRTGELFF
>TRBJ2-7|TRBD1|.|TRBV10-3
TGTGCCATCAGTGACCCCGGGACAGGGATGCCCGAGCAGTACTTC
CAISDPGTGMPEQYF
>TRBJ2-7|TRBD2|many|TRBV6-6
TGTGCCAGCAGTTACTCGCAGGGCGGGGGGGCCGTCTACGAGCAGTACTTC
CASSYSQGGGAVYEQYF
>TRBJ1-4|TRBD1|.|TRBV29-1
TGCAGCGTCGACAGGGGGCTAGCTGAAAAACTGTTTTTT
CSVDRGLAEKLFF
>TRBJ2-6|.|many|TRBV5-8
TGTGCCAGCAGCTTTGGACAGCCACCCGGGGCCAACGTCCTGACTTTC
CASSFGQPPGANVLTF
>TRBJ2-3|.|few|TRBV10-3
TGTGCCAGCAGTGAGGGTTGGGGCACAGATACGCAGTATTTT
CASSEGWGTDTQYF
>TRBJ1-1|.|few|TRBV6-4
TGTGCCAGCAGCTCCGATCCATACACTGAAGCTTTCTTT
CASSSDPYTEAFF
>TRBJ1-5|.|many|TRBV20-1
TGCAGTGCCGTAAACACCCAGCCCAATCAGCCCCAGCATTTT
CSAVNTQPNQPQHF
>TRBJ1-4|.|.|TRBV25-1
TGTGCCAGCAGTTTTGAGGGAGCAATCAATGAAAAACTGTTTTTT
CASSFEGAINEKLFF
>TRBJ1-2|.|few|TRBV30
TGTGCCTGGAGCGTCTTTAGAGGCTATGGCTACACCTTC
CAWSVFRGYGYTF
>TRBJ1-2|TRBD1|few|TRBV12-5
TGTGCTAGTGGTTCGGCGGGACAGACTAACTATGGCTACACCTTC
CASGSAGQTNYGYTF